The clone carrying this T cell receptor beta chain showed up just a few times. Its target is not known. Germline CDR1 GTSNPN, CDR2 SVGIG (reference sequence). The CDR3 is 16 residues long. V trimming: 3 bases; J trimming: 3 bases; junction bases outside the gene matches: 10. The sample comes from a study of tumor and adjacent non-tumor tissue in lung cancer. In the study overall: The cohort had around twelve adenocarcinoma, 2 squamous cell and 1 small cell patients.

The library came from three nested PCR rounds adapted from ARM-PCR protocols. Via MiXCR, TCRdb re-called the multiplex PCR reads, giving one row per CDR3 protein. The sample has some 90,000 distinct CDR3 sequences, 61% seen once. Overall study results and limits: Compared with tumor, normal lung showed significantly lower TCR diversity.

The template was RNA from unsorted bulk tissue. V and J are TRBV30 and TRBJ2-5; 10 positions agree with TRBD1. Sample: lung tumor tissue. The sequence came from a man in his 70s with non-small cell lung cancer. CDR3 bases: TGTGCCTGGAGGAGGGGACTGGGACAGGGGAAAGAGACCCAGTACTTC. This translates into CAWRRGLGQGKETQYF. Complete variable domain (other parts from reference TRBV30 and TRBJ2-5): SQTIHQWPATLVQPVGSPLSLECTVEGTSNPNLYWYRQAAGRGLQLLFYSVGIGQISSEVPQNLSASRPQDRQFILSSKKLLLSDSGFYLCAWRRGLGQGKETQYFGPGTRLLVL.